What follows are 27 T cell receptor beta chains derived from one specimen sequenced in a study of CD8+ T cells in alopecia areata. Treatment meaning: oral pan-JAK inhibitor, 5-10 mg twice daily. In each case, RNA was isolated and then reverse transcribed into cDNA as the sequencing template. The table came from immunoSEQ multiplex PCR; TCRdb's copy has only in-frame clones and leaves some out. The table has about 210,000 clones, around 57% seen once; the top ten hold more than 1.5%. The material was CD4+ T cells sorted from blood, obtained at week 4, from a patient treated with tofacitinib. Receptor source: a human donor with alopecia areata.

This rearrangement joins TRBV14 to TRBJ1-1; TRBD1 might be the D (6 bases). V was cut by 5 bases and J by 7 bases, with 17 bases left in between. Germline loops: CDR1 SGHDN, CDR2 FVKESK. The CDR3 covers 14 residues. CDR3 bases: TGTGCCAGCAGCTGGGACAACCAGTGGGGTGAAGCTTTCTTT. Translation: CASSWDNQWGEAFF.

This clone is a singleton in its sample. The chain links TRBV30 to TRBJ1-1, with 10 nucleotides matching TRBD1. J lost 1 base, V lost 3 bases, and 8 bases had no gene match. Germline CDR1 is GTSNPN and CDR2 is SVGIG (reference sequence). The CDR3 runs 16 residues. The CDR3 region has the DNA TGTGCCTGGAGCCGGGACAGGGGCGTCGGGAACACTGAAGCTTTCTTT. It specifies CAWSRDRGVGNTEAFF. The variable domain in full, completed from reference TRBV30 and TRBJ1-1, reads SQTIHQWPATLVQPVGSPLSLECTVEGTSNPNLYWYRQAAGRGLQLLFYSVGIGQISSEVPQNLSASRPQDRQFILSSKKLLLSDSGFYLCAWSRDRGVGNTEAFFGQGTRLTVV.

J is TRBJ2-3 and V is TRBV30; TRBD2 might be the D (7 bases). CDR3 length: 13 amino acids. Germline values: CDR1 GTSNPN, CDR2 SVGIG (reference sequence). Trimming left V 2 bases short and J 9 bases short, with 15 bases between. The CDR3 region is CAWSRGGIETQYF. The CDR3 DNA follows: TGTGCCTGGAGTAGGGGGGGAATAGAAACGCAGTATTTT.

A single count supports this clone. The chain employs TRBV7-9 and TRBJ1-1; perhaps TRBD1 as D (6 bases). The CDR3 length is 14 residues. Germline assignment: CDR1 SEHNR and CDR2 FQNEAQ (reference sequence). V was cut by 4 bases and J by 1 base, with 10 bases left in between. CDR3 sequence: CASSSQGKNTEAFF. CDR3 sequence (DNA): TGTGCCAGCAGCTCACAGGGAAAGAACACTGAAGCTTTCTTT.

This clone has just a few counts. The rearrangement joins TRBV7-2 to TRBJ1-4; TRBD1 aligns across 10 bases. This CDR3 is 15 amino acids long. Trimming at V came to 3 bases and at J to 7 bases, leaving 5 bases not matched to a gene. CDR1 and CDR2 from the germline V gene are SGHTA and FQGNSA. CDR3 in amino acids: CASSFDRGRGEKLFF. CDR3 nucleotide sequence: TGTGCCAGCAGCTTCGACAGGGGGCGCGGTGAAAAACTGTTTTTT.

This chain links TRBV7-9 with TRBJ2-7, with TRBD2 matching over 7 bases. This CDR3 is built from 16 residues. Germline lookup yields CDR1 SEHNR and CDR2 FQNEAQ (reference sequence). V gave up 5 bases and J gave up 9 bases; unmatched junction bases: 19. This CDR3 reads CASSPGSLGGVSWQYF. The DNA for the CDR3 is TGTGCCAGCAGCCCCGGTTCATTGGGGGGGGTCTCGTGGCAGTACTTC.

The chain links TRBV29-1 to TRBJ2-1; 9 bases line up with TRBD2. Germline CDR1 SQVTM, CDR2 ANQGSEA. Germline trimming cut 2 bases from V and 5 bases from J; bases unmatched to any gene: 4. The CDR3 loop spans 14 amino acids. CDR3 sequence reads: CSVEILAGNNEQFF. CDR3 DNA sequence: TGCAGCGTTGAAATCCTAGCGGGGAACAATGAGCAGTTCTTC.

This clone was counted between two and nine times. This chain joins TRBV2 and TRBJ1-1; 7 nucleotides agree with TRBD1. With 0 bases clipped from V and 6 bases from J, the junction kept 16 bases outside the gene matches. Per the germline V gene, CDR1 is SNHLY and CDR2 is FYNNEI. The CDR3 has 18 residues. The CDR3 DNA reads TGTGCCAGCAGTGAAGCGCATGAGACAGGGAATTTAGTAGCTGAAGCTTTCTTT. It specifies CASSEAHETGNLVAEAFF.

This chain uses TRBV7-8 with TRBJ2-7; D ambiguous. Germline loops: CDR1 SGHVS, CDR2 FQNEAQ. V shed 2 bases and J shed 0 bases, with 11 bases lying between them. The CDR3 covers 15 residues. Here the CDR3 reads CASSLRADSSYEQYF. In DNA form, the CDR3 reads TGTGCCAGCAGCTTAAGGGCCGATAGCTCCTACGAGCAGTACTTC.

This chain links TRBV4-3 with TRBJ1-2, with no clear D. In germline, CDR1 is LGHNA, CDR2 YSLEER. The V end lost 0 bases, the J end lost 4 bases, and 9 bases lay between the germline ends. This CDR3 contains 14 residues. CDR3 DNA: TGCGCCAGCAGCCAAGATGTGGTGGGCTATGGCTACACCTTC. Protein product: CASSQDVVGYGYTF.

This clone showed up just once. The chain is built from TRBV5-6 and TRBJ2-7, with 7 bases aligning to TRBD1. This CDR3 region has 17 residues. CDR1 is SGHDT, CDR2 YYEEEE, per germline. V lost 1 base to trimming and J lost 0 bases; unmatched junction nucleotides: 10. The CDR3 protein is CASSLFSGQLSSYEQYF. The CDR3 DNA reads TGTGCCAGCAGCTTGTTTTCGGGACAGCTCAGCTCCTACGAGCAGTACTTC.

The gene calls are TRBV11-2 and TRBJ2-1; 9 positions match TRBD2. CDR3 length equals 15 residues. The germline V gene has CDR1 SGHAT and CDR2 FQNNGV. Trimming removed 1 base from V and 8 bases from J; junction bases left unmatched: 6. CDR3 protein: CASSLGRAGGYEQFF. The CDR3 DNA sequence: TGTGCCAGCAGCTTAGGTCGAGCGGGGGGCTATGAGCAGTTCTTC.

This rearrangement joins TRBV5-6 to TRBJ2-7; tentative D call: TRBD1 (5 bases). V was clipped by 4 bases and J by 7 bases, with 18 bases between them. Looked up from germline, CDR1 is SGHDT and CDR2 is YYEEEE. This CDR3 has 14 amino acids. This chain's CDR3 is CASSPPPGPGEQYF. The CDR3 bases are TGTGCCAGCAGCCCCCCCCCGGGCCCAGGGGAGCAGTACTTC.

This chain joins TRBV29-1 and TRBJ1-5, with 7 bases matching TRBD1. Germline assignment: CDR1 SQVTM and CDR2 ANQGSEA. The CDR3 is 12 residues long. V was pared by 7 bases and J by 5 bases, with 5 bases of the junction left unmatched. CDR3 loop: CSARQGDQPQHF. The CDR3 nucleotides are TGCAGCGCGAGACAGGGAGATCAGCCCCAGCATTTT.

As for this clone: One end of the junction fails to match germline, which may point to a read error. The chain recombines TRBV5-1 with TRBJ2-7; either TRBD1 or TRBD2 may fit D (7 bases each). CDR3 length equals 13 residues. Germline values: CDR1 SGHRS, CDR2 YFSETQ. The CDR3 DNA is TGCGCCAGCAGCGGGGGGGACAGCCCCTCGACGGACTTC. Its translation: CASSGGDSPSTDF. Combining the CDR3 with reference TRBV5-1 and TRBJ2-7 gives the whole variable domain KAGVTQTPRYLIKTRGQQVTLSCSPISGHRSVSWYQQTPGQGLQFLFEYFSETQRNKGNFPGRFSGRQFSNSRSEMNVSTLELGDSALYLCASSGGDSPSTDFGPGTRLTVT.

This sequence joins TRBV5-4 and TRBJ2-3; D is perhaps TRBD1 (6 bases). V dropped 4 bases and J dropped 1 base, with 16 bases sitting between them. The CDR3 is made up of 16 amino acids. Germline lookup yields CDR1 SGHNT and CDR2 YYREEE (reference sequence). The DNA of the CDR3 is TGTGCCAGCAGCGGGGGCGACGGGGTCGGCACAGATACGCAGTATTTT. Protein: CASSGGDGVGTDTQYF.

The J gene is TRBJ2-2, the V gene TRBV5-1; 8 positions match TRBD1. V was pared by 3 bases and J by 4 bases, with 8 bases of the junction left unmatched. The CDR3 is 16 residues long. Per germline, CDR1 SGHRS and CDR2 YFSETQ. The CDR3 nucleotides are TGCGCCAGCAGCTCCACCGGGACAGGTCTCACCGGGGAGCTGTTTTTT. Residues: CASSSTGTGLTGELFF.

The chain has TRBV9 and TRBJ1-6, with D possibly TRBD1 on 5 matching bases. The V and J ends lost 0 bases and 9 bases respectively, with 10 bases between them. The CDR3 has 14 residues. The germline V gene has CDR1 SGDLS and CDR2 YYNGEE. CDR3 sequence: CASSVDQGGSPLHF. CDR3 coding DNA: TGTGCCAGCAGCGTAGACCAGGGTGGTTCACCCCTCCACTTT.

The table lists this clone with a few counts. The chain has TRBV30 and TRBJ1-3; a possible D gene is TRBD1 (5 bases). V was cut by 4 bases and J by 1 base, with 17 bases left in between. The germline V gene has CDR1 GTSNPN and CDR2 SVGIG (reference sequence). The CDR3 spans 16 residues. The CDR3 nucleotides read TGTGCCTGGAATAGAGACAGTATAGTTTCTGGAAACACCATATATTTT. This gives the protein CAWNRDSIVSGNTIYF.

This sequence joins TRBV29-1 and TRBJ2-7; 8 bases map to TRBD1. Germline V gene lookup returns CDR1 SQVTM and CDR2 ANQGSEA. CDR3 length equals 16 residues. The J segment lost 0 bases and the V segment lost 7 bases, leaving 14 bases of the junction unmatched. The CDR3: CSAIGGQAKSSYEQYF. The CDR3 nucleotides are TGCAGCGCCATCGGGGGACAGGCAAAGAGCTCCTACGAGCAGTACTTC.

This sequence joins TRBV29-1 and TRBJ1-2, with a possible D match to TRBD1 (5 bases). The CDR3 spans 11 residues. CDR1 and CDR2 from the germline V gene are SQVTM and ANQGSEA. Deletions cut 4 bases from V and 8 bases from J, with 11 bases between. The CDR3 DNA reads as TGCAGCGTTGTGGGGGGACTCGGCTACACCTTC. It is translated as CSVVGGLGYTF.

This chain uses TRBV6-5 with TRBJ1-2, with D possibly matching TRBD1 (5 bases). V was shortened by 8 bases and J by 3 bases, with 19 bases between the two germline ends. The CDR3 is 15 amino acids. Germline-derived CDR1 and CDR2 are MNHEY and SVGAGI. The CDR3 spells CASSGSRSGDYGYTF. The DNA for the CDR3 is TGTGCCAGCTCAGGATCGAGGTCGGGGGACTATGGCTACACCTTC.

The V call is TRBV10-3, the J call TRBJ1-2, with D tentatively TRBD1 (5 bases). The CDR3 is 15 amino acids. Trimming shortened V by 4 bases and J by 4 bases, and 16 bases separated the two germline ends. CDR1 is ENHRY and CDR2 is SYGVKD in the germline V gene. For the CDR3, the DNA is TGTGCCATCAGTGGGGGCGTAGGGTCCTTCTATGGCTACACCTTC. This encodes CAISGGVGSFYGYTF.

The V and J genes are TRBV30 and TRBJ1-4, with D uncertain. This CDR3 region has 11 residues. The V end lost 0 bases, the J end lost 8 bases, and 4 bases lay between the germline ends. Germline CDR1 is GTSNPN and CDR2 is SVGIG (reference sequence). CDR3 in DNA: TGTGCCTGGAGTGTAATGGAAAAACTGTTTTTT. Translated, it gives CAWSVMEKLFF.

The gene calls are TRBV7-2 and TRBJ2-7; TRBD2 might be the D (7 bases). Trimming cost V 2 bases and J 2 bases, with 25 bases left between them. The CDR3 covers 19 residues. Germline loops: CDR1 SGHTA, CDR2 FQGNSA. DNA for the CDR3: TGTGCCAGCAGCTTAAGGAAGACTGGGGGGGCGGAACTCCCCTACGAGCAGTACTTC. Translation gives CASSLRKTGGAELPYEQYF. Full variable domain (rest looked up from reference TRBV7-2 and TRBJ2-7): GAGVSQSPSNKVTEKGKDVELRCDPISGHTALYWYRQSLGQGLEFLIYFQGNSAPDKSGLPSDRFSAERTGGSVSTLTIQRTQQEDSAVYLCASSLRKTGGAELPYEQYFGPGTRLTVT.

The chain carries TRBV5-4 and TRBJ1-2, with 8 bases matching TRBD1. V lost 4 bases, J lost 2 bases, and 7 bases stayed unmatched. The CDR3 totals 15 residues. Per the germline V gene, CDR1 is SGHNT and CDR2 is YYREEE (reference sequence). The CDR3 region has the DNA TGTGCCAGCAGCCAACGACAGGGGTCCAACTATGGCTACACCTTC. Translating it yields CASSQRQGSNYGYTF.

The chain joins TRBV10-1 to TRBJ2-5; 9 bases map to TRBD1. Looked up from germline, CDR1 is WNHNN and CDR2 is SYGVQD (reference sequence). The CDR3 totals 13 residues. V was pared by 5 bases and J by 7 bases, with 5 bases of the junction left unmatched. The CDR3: CASSLPGQGTQYF. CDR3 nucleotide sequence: TGCGCCAGCAGTTTGCCGGGACAGGGGACCCAGTACTTC.